At least ten counts were recorded for the clone carrying this T cell receptor (beta chain). This CDR3 is built from 15 residues. CDR1 is SGHRS, CDR2 YFSETQ, per germline. The V and J ends lost 3 bases and 10 bases, in that order; junction bases with no gene match: 12. TCRdb redid the calling of the RT-PCR reads with MiXCR, one entry per CDR3 protein. The table lists about 680,000 distinct CDR3 sequences, over 12% of them singletons. The chain recombines TRBV5-1 with TRBJ2-1, with 8 nucleotides matching TRBD1. Sequencing was performed on memory CD4+ T cells from blood. This clonotype originated in a female donor in good health, serving as a healthy control. The CDR3 reads CASSSPTKDRAEQFF. DNA of the CDR3: TGCGCCAGCAGCTCCCCAACCAAGGACAGGGCCGAGCAGTTCTTC. The whole variable domain, filled in from reference TRBV5-1 and TRBJ2-1, reads KAGVTQTPRYLIKTRGQQVTLSCSPISGHRSVSWYQQTPGQGLQFLFEYFSETQRNKGNFPGRFSGRQFSNSRSEMNVSTLELGDSALYLCASSSPTKDRAEQFFGPGTRLTVL.